This is a list of T cell receptor beta chains from one sample in a study of blood T cell repertoires in COVID-19. Profiling relied on immunoSEQ multiplex PCR, and the TCRdb table lists in-frame clones only, not all of them. This table has some 190,000 clones, over 80% appearing once. What was sequenced was PBMCs or T cells enriched from blood (not recorded which). All receptors come from a woman in her 30s who had been exposed to COVID-19. Both conserved end residues are part of each CDR3. Fields, in order: D gene, V gene, clone size, J gene, CDR3 protein, CDR3 DNA. D genes are given only for firm matches. Clone size is stated in some rows and not others, as once, few, many or a class when expanded.

d_gene: TRBD1
v_gene: TRBV5-1
abundance: NA
j_gene: TRBJ1-1
CDR3aa: CASRLDRVNTEAFF
CDR3nt: TGCGCCAGCCGATTGGACAGGGTGAACACTGAAGCTTTCTTT

d_gene: TRBD1
v_gene: TRBV5-4
abundance: few
j_gene: TRBJ1-1
CDR3aa: CASRQGAEAFF
CDR3nt: TGTGCCAGCAGACAGGGGGCTGAAGCTTTCTTT

d_gene: NA
v_gene: TRBV12-5
abundance: NA
j_gene: TRBJ2-7
CDR3aa: CASAVDREGYEQYF
CDR3nt: TGTGCTAGTGCCGTGGACAGGGAGGGATACGAGCAGTACTTC

d_gene: TRBD2
v_gene: TRBV29-1
abundance: NA
j_gene: TRBJ2-3
CDR3aa: CSVRSGGDTQYF
CDR3nt: TGCAGCGTAAGATCGGGGGGGGATACGCAGTATTTT

d_gene: NA
v_gene: TRBV2
abundance: NA
j_gene: TRBJ1-4
CDR3aa: CASSEAGRGETRFF
CDR3nt: TGTGCCAGCAGTGAAGCGGGACGGGGGGAGACCAGGTTTTTT

d_gene: NA
v_gene: TRBV30
abundance: NA
j_gene: TRBJ2-6
CDR3aa: CAWIADIPSGANVLTF
CDR3nt: TGTGCCTGGATAGCGGACATTCCCTCTGGGGCCAACGTCCTGACTTTC

d_gene: NA
v_gene: TRBV7-2
abundance: NA
j_gene: TRBJ1-2
CDR3aa: CASSFRTFGYTF
CDR3nt: TGTGCCAGCAGCTTCCGGACTTTTGGCTACACCTTC

d_gene: NA
v_gene: TRBV7-2
abundance: NA
j_gene: TRBJ2-7
CDR3aa: CASSLSIGGTSYEQYF
CDR3nt: TGTGCCAGCAGCTTATCTATCGGCGGGACCTCCTACGAGCAGTACTTC

d_gene: NA
v_gene: TRBV27
abundance: once
j_gene: TRBJ2-1
CDR3aa: CASSLVGGIYNEQFF
CDR3nt: TGTGCCAGCAGTTTGGTTGGGGGGATCTACAATGAGCAGTTCTTC

d_gene: TRBD1
v_gene: TRBV30
abundance: NA
j_gene: TRBJ1-2
CDR3aa: CAWSSGGAGGYTF
CDR3nt: TGTGCCTGGAGTTCAGGGGGCGCGGGGGGCTACACCTTC

d_gene: NA
v_gene: TRBV6-2/TRBV6-3
abundance: NA
j_gene: TRBJ2-2
CDR3aa: CASNPRQNTGELFF
CDR3nt: TGTGCCAGCAACCCCCGACAGAACACCGGGGAGCTGTTTTTT

d_gene: NA
v_gene: TRBV5-5
abundance: NA
j_gene: TRBJ1-1
CDR3aa: CASSGLNRNTEAFF
CDR3nt: TGTGCCAGCAGCGGACTGAACAGGAACACTGAAGCTTTCTTT

d_gene: TRBD1
v_gene: TRBV7-6
abundance: NA
j_gene: TRBJ1-6
CDR3aa: CASSPGQGNNSPLHF
CDR3nt: TGTGCCAGCAGCCCGGGACAGGGTAATAATTCACCCCTCCACTTT

d_gene: NA
v_gene: TRBV24-1
abundance: NA
j_gene: TRBJ2-7
CDR3aa: CATSDSTAPYEQYF
CDR3nt: TGTGCCACCAGTGATTCAACAGCCCCCTACGAGCAGTACTTC

d_gene: TRBD2
v_gene: TRBV19
abundance: NA
j_gene: TRBJ2-7
CDR3aa: CASSVRGDYEQYF
CDR3nt: TGTGCCAGTAGTGTGCGGGGGGACTACGAGCAGTACTTC

d_gene: TRBD1
v_gene: TRBV4-3
abundance: few
j_gene: TRBJ2-7
CDR3aa: CASGGTGFNEQYF
CDR3nt: TGCGCCAGCGGCGGGACAGGGTTCAACGAGCAGTACTTC

d_gene: TRBD2
v_gene: TRBV7-8
abundance: NA
j_gene: TRBJ2-1
CDR3aa: CASSAPSSGGAYEQFF
CDR3nt: TGTGCCAGCAGTGCACCTAGTAGCGGGGGGGCATACGAGCAGTTCTTC

d_gene: NA
v_gene: TRBV9
abundance: many
j_gene: TRBJ2-2
CDR3aa: CASSVGHPGELFF
CDR3nt: TGTGCCAGCAGCGTGGGGCATCCCGGGGAGCTGTTTTTT

d_gene: TRBD2
v_gene: TRBV5-1
abundance: NA
j_gene: TRBJ2-1
CDR3aa: CASSWAPLAGNEQFF
CDR3nt: TGCGCCAGCAGCTGGGCCCCCCTAGCGGGCAATGAGCAGTTCTTC

d_gene: NA
v_gene: TRBV10-2
abundance: NA
j_gene: TRBJ1-1
CDR3aa: CASSLGTEAFF
CDR3nt: TGCGCCAGCTCACTAGGGACTGAAGCTTTCTTT

d_gene: TRBD2
v_gene: TRBV11-3
abundance: NA
j_gene: TRBJ2-1
CDR3aa: CASSLGSGGYNEQFF
CDR3nt: TGTGCCAGCAGCTTAGGTAGCGGGGGGTACAATGAGCAGTTCTTC

d_gene: NA
v_gene: TRBV6-2/TRBV6-3
abundance: NA
j_gene: TRBJ1-1
CDR3aa: CASSTGLEAFF
CDR3nt: TGTGCCAGCAGCACAGGGTTGGAAGCTTTCTTT

d_gene: NA
v_gene: TRBV19
abundance: NA
j_gene: TRBJ1-5
CDR3aa: CASTDLDFSNQPQHF
CDR3nt: TGTGCCAGTACCGATTTGGACTTTAGCAATCAGCCCCAGCATTTT

d_gene: NA
v_gene: TRBV2
abundance: NA
j_gene: TRBJ2-7
CDR3aa: CASSEGQAIYEQYF
CDR3nt: TGTGCCAGCAGTGAAGGTCAAGCAATCTACGAGCAGTACTTC

d_gene: TRBD1
v_gene: TRBV19
abundance: once
j_gene: TRBJ1-6
CDR3aa: CASNPGQRNSPLHF
CDR3nt: TGTGCCAGTAATCCGGGACAGCGAAATTCACCCCTCCACTTT

d_gene: NA
v_gene: TRBV27
abundance: NA
j_gene: TRBJ1-2
CDR3aa: CASSPSSNYGYTF
CDR3nt: TGTGCCAGCAGTCCGTCGTCGAACTATGGCTACACCTTC

d_gene: NA
v_gene: TRBV6-2/TRBV6-3
abundance: NA
j_gene: TRBJ1-1
CDR3aa: CASSYSVTEGTEAFF
CDR3nt: TGTGCCAGCAGTTACTCGGTAACCGAGGGCACTGAAGCTTTCTTT

d_gene: NA
v_gene: TRBV3-1/TRBV3-2
abundance: NA
j_gene: TRBJ1-3
CDR3aa: CASSPSAGVGNTIYF
CDR3nt: TGTGCCAGCAGCCCAAGTGCAGGGGTTGGGAACACCATATATTTT

d_gene: NA
v_gene: TRBV5-4
abundance: once
j_gene: TRBJ1-2
CDR3aa: CASTLGGSNYGYTF
CDR3nt: TGTGCCAGCACCCTGGGGGGTAGTAACTATGGCTACACCTTC

d_gene: NA
v_gene: TRBV21-1
abundance: NA
j_gene: TRBJ1-5
CDR3aa: CASSKVCGLAPQHF
CDR3nt: TGTGCCAGCAGCAAAGTGTGTGGACTGGCGCCCCAGCATTTT

d_gene: TRBD2
v_gene: TRBV4-3
abundance: NA
j_gene: TRBJ2-2
CDR3aa: CASSQTSGGASGELFF
CDR3nt: TGCGCCAGCAGCCAAACTAGCGGGGGGGCATCCGGGGAGCTGTTTTTT

d_gene: TRBD1
v_gene: TRBV7-6
abundance: NA
j_gene: TRBJ1-2
CDR3aa: CASSLVVGTGGGYTF
CDR3nt: TGTGCCAGCAGCTTAGTAGTCGGGACAGGAGGCGGCTACACCTTC

d_gene: NA
v_gene: TRBV20-1
abundance: NA
j_gene: TRBJ2-5
CDR3aa: CSASSWRTDQETQYF
CDR3nt: TGCAGTGCTAGTTCTTGGAGGACAGACCAAGAGACCCAGTACTTC

d_gene: NA
v_gene: TRBV7-6
abundance: NA
j_gene: TRBJ1-3
CDR3aa: CASSLREGSGNTIYF
CDR3nt: TGTGCCAGCAGCTTAAGGGAGGGATCTGGAAACACCATATATTTT

d_gene: NA
v_gene: TRBV5-6
abundance: NA
j_gene: TRBJ1-5
CDR3aa: CASSFIGNQPQHF
CDR3nt: TGTGCCAGCAGCTTTATAGGCAATCAGCCCCAGCATTTT

d_gene: TRBD1
v_gene: TRBV12-5
abundance: NA
j_gene: TRBJ2-3
CDR3aa: CASGLVGQGATDTQYF
CDR3nt: TGTGCTAGTGGTTTGGTGGGACAGGGGGCAACAGATACGCAGTATTTT

d_gene: NA
v_gene: TRBV21-1
abundance: NA
j_gene: TRBJ2-7
CDR3aa: CASGTGTAFYEQYF
CDR3nt: TGTGCCAGCGGAACCGGGACAGCCTTCTACGAGCAGTACTTC

d_gene: NA
v_gene: TRBV11-2
abundance: NA
j_gene: TRBJ2-7
CDR3aa: CASSLTVEQYF
CDR3nt: TGTGCCAGCAGCTTAACGGTCGAGCAGTACTTC

d_gene: NA
v_gene: TRBV7-6
abundance: once
j_gene: TRBJ2-5
CDR3aa: CASSTPGWGHPTAETQYF
CDR3nt: TGTGCCAGCAGCACCCCGGGGTGGGGGCACCCCACCGCAGAGACCCAGTACTTC

d_gene: TRBD1
v_gene: TRBV6-6
abundance: NA
j_gene: TRBJ1-4
CDR3aa: CATQGGASNEKLFF
CDR3nt: TGTGCCACCCAGGGGGGTGCTTCTAATGAAAAACTGTTTTTT

d_gene: NA
v_gene: TRBV12-3/TRBV12-4
abundance: NA
j_gene: TRBJ1-1
CDR3aa: CASSPVVTEAFF
CDR3nt: TGTGCCAGCAGCCCCGTAGTAACTGAAGCTTTCTTT

d_gene: NA
v_gene: TRBV6-5
abundance: NA
j_gene: TRBJ1-3
CDR3aa: CASSKDSSSGNTIYF
CDR3nt: TGTGCCAGCAGTAAGGACAGCTCCTCTGGAAACACCATATATTTT

d_gene: TRBD1
v_gene: TRBV10-3
abundance: NA
j_gene: TRBJ1-1
CDR3aa: CAISESDRGTDTEAFF
CDR3nt: TGTGCCATCAGTGAGTCGGACAGGGGGACCGACACTGAAGCTTTCTTT

d_gene: NA
v_gene: TRBV6-4
abundance: NA
j_gene: TRBJ1-2
CDR3aa: CASSSGANYGYTF
CDR3nt: TGTGCCAGCAGTTCAGGCGCTAACTATGGCTACACCTTC

d_gene: TRBD2
v_gene: TRBV19
abundance: NA
j_gene: TRBJ2-2
CDR3aa: CASSPRLAKYTGELFF
CDR3nt: TGTGCCAGTAGTCCGCGACTAGCGAAATACACCGGGGAGCTGTTTTTT